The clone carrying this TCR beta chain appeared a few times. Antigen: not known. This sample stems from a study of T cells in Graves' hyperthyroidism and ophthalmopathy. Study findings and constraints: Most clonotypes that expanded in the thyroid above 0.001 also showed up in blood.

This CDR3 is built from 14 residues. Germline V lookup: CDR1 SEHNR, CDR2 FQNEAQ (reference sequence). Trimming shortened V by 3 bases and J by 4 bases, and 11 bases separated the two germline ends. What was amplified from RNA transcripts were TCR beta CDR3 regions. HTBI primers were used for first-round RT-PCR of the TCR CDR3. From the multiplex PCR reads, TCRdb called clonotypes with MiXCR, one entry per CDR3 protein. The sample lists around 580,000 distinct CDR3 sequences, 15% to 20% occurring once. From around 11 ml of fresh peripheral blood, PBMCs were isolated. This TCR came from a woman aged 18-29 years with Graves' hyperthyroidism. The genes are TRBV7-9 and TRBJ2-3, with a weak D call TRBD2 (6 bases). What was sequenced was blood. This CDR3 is CASSLEGLSDTQYF. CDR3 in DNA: TGTGCCAGCAGCTTGGAGGGACTCTCAGATACGCAGTATTTT.